The present TCR beta chain was sequenced within a study of CD8+ T cells in alopecia areata (dated by TCRdb to the late 2010s). For context, the study as a whole: In both human patients and the C3H/HeJ mouse model, the study applied high-throughput TCRbeta sequencing to look at T cell clonal expansion in alopecia areata. Scalp clonality was compared among normal scalp (n=4), patchy alopecia areata scalp (n=8), and alopecia totalis/universalis scalp (n=8). Amplification of TCRbeta CDR3 regions was done by immunoSEQ multiplex PCR using 35 Vbeta forward primers and 13 Jbeta reverse primers. Scalp tissue and sorted CD4+ and CD8+ peripheral blood T cells from patchy and totalis/universalis alopecia areata patients and from healthy controls were covered by human TCRbeta sequencing. RNA came from the PAXgene miRNA kit for fixed scalp, the miRNeasy kit for PBMCs, and the RNeasy kit for mouse skin. The research as a whole found: TCR sequences shared between patients were less clear than in mice, possibly partly because of HLA diversity in the patient population. Unlike mouse skin, where gammadelta T cells dominate, normal human skin contains resident alphabeta T cells that get sequenced too, which complicates analysis of the scalp TCR repertoire. Lesional scalp, especially in alopecia totalis/universalis, showed higher clonality and more expanded CD8+ clones than normal scalp, suggesting antigenic drive.

A note on this clone: Its antigen is not yet known. Base quality data are lacking; no much larger clone is found one base away.

The library was produced with the immunoSEQ multiplex PCR assay. RNA was extracted from all samples and reverse transcribed into cDNA as template for TCR sequencing. SuperScript III was used to make first-strand cDNA, primed with a 2:1 mix of oligo-dT and random hexamers. Amplification bias was assessed with a synthetic immune receptor repertoire, and residual bias was removed computationally. The paper's processing steps were these. Raw reads were preprocessed to remove errors, and CDR3 was defined according to IMGT conventions as the region from the conserved cysteine to phenylalanine. Clonality was calculated as 1 minus Shannon entropy normalized by log2 of the number of productive unique TCRs. Whether scalp clones were CD4 or CD8 was inferred by matching scalp TCRbeta sequences against CD4 and CD8 repertoires sorted from blood. In TCRdb, the immuneACCESS table is reduced to in-frame sequences with V and J assigned. These tables do not hold every clone; where another copy was compared, an unresolved V gene accounts for under half, and the others remain unexplained. V and J calls and clone size are given by that table; D and trimming were obtained from the DNA. Counted in this sample were some 180,000 clones; around three fifths of them appeared once. About 5.3% of the sample lies in the top ten.

The trim is 2 bases for V and 1 base for J, with a gap of 11 bases between the germline ends. CDR1 and CDR2, looked up from the germline V gene, are SNHLY and FYNNEI. From cysteine to phenylalanine, the CDR3 is 15 amino acids long. Of the read, only the CDR3 DNA is kept; its 45 bases are in frame from base 1. PBMCs were separated by density centrifugation and stained for CD3, CD4 and CD8, after which CD4+ and CD8+ T cells were sorted on a FACSAria. Scalp biopsies and blood samples were provided by unaffected controls. The sample consisted of CD8+ T cells sorted from blood. This TCR was recovered from a human donor in good health. The chain joins TRBV2 to TRBJ1-1, with no D gene named confidently. The CDR3 reads as follows: CASSERVIGNTEAFF. Read as DNA, the sequence is TGTGCCAGCAGTGAAAGGGTCATCGGGAACACTGAAGCTTTCTTT.